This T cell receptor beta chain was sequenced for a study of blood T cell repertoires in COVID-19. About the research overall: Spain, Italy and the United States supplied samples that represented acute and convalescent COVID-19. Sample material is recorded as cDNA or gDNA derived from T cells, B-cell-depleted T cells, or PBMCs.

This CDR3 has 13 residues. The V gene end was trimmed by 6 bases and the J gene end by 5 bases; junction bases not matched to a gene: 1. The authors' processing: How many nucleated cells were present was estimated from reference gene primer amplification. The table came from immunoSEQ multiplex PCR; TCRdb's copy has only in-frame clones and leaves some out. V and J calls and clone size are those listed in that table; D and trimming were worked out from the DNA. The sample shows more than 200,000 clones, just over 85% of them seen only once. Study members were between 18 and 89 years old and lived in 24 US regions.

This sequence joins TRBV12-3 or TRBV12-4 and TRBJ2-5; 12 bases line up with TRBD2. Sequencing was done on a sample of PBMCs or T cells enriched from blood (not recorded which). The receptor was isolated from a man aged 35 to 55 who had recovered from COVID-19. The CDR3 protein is CASSTSGGETQYF. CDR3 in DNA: TGTGCCAGCAGCACTAGCGGGGGGGAGACCCAGTACTTC.